The sequence of this T cell receptor (beta chain) was determined in a study of tumor-infiltrating lymphocytes in primary liver carcinoma. Study in general: Patients comprised men and women whose ages fell between 30 and 69 years.

Germline CDR1 and CDR2: MDHEN and SYDVKM. This CDR3 has 14 amino acids. About this clonotype itself: No antigen is known for it. An end of the junction does not agree with germline; a read error may underlie this.

Overall study findings and caveats: With p = 0.039, the top-250-clone fraction in tumors significantly exceeded that in blood.

A primer in the constant region served to generate TCR beta cDNA from 450 to 600 ng of total RNA. Libraries of TCR beta came from three nested multiplex PCR rounds with slightly modified ARM-PCR. It was with TRBV1-TRBV30 forward primers and a C-beta reverse primer that the first two PCR rounds were run, at around 11 cycles each. TCRdb itself ran the multiplex PCR reads through MiXCR, one entry per CDR3 protein. The sample yields almost 55,000 distinct CDR3 sequences, about 73% seen once. Co-extraction of both nucleic acids (RNA and DNA) used roughly 19-33 mg of unsorted bulk tissue. Among the patients, all had chronic HBV infection and none had been treated. Five separate regions of each tumor underwent sampling.

The sample was liver tumor tissue from sampling region 2. The subset: tumor region T2, inferior pole. The receptor was isolated from a man aged 40-55 years with primary liver carcinoma and hepatitis B virus infection. J is TRBJ2-1 and V is TRBV28, with D possibly matching TRBD2 (5 bases). The DNA of the CDR3 is TGTGCCAGAAGTTTATCGGGGATTAGGTCCGAGCAGTTCTTC. Its translation is CARSLSGIRSEQFF.